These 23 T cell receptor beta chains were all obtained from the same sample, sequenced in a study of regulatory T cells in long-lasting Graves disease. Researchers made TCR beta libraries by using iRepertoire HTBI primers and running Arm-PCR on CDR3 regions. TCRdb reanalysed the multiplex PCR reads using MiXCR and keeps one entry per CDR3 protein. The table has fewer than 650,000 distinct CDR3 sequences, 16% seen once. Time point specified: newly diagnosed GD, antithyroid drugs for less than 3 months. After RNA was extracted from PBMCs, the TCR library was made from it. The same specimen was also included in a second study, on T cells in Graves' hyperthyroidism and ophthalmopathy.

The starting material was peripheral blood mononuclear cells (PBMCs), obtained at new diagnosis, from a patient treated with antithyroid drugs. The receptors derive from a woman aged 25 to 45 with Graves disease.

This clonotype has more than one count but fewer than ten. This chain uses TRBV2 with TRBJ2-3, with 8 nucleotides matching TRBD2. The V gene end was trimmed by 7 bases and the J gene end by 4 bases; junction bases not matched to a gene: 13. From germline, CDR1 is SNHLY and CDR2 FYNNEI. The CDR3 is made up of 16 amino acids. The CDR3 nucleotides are TGTGCCAGCAAAAGTCTACCGAGCGGGAGTTCAGATACGCAGTATTTT. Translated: CASKSLPSGSSDTQYF. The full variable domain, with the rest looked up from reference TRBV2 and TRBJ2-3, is EPEVTQTPSHQVTQMGQEVILRCVPISNHLYFYWYRQILGQKVEFLVSFYNNEISEKSEIFDDQFSVERPDGSNFTLKIRSTKLEDSAMYFCASKSLPSGSSDTQYFGPGTRLTVL.

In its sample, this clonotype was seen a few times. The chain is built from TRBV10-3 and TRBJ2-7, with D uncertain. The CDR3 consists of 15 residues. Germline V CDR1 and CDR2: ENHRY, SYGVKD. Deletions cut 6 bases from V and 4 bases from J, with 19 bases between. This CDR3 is CAISDGKSALYEQYF. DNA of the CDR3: TGTGCCATCAGCGATGGGAAGAGCGCTTTGTACGAGCAGTACTTC.

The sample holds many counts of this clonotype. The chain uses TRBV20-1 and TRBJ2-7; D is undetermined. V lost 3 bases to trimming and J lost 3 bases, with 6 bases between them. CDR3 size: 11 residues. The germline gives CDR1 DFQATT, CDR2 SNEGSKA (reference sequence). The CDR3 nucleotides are TGCAGTGCTAGCCCCTACTACGAGCAGTACTTC. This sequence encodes CSASPYYEQYF.

CDR3 protein: CASSMIYRDYGYTF. CDR3 bases: TGTGCCAGTAGTATGATCTACAGGGACTATGGCTACACCTTC. This chain joins TRBV19 and TRBJ1-2; a weak D match, TRBD1 (6 bases). CDR1 is LNHDA, CDR2 SQIVND, per germline (reference sequence). The CDR3 is 14 amino acids. Trimming shortened V by 3 bases and J by 3 bases, and 11 bases separated the two germline ends.

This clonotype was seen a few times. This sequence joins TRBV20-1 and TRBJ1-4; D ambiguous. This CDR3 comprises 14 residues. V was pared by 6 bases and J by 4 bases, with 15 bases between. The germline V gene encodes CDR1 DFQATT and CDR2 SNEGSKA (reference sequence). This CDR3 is CSASEGGFNEKLFF. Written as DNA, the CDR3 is TGCAGTGCCTCAGAGGGAGGGTTTAATGAAAAACTGTTTTTT.

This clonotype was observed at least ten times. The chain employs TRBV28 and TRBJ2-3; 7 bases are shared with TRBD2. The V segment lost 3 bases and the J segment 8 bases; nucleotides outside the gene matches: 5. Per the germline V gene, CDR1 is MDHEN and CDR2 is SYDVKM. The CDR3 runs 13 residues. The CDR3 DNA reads TGTGCCAGCAGTTTGGCGGGAGCGGGTACGCAGTATTTT. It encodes CASSLAGAGTQYF.

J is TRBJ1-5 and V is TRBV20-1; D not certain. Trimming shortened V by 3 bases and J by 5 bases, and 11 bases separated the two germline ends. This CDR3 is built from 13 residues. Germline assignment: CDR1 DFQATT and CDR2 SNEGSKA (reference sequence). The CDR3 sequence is CSASRPDDQPQHF. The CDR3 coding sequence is TGCAGTGCTAGTCGTCCGGACGATCAGCCCCAGCATTTT.

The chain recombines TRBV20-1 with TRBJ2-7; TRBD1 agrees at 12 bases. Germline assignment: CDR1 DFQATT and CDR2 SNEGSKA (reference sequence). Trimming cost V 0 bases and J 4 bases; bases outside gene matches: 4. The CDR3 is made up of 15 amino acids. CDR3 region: CSAREGQGARYEQYF. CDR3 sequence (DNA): TGCAGTGCTAGAGAGGGACAGGGGGCGCGGTACGAGCAGTACTTC.

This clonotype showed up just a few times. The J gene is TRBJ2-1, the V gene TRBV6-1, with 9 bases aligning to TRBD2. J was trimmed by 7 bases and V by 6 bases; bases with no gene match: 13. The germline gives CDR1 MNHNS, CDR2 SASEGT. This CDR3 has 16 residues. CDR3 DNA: TGTGCCAGCAGGGGGTTGCCAGCGGGAGGAAAAAATGAGCAGTTCTTC. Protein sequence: CASRGLPAGGKNEQFF.

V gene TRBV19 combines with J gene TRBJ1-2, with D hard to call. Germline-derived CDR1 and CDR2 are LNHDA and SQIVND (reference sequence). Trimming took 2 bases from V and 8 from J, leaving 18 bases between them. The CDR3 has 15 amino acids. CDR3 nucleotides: TGTGCCAGTAGTATATGGACTACAGTTAGCGGCGGCTACACCTTC. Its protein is CASSIWTTVSGGYTF.

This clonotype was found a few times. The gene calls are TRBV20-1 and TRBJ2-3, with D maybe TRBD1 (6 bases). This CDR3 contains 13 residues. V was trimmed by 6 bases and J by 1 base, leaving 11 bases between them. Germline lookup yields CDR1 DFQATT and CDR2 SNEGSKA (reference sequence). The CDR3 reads CSAKGEGTDTQYF. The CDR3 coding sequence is TGCAGTGCCAAGGGGGAAGGCACAGATACGCAGTATTTT.

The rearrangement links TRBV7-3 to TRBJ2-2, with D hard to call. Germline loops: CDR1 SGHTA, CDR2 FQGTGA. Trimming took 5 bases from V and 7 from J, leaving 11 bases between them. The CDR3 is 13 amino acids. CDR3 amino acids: CASSTRPGGELFF. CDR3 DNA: TGTGCCAGCAGCACCCGGCCCGGCGGGGAGCTGTTTTTT.

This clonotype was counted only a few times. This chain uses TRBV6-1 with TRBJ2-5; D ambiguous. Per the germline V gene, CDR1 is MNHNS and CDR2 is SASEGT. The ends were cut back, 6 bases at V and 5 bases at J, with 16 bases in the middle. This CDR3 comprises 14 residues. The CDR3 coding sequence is TGTGCCAGCAGCATAAATGAGTTTATGGAGACCCAGTACTTC. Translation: CASSINEFMETQYF.

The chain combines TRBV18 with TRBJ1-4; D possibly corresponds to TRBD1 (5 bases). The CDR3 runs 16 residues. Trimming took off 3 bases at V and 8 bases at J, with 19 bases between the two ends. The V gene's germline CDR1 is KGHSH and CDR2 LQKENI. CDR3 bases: TGTGCCAGCTCACCCACAAACACAGGTTCGGGAGAAAAACTGTTTTTT. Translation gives CASSPTNTGSGEKLFF.

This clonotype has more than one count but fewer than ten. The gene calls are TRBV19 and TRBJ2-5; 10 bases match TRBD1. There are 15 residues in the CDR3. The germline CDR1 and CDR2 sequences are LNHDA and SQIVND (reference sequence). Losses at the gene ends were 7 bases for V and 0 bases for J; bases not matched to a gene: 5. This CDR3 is CASKKGQGNQETQYF. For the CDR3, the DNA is TGTGCCAGTAAAAAGGGACAGGGGAACCAAGAGACCCAGTACTTC.

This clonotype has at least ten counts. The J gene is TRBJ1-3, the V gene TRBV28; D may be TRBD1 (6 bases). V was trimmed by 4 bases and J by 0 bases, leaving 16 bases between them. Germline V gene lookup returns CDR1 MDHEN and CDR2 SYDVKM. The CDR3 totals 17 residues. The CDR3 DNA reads TGTGCCAGCAGTTCCCCTCGACAGGCTGCCTCTGGAAACACCATATATTTT. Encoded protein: CASSSPRQAASGNTIYF.

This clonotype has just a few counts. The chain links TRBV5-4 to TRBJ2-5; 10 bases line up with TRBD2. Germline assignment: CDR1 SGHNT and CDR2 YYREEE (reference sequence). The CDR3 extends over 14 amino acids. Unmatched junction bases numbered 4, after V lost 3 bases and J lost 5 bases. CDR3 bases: TGTGCCAGCAGCTCGGGACTAGCGATCGAGACCCAGTACTTC. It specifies CASSSGLAIETQYF.

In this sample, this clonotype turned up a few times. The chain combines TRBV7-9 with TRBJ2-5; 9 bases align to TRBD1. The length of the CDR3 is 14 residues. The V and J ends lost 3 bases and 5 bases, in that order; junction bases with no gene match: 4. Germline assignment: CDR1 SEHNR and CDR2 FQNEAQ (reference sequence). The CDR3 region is CASSLTGGPETQYF. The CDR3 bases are TGTGCCAGCAGCTTGACAGGGGGACCTGAGACCCAGTACTTC.

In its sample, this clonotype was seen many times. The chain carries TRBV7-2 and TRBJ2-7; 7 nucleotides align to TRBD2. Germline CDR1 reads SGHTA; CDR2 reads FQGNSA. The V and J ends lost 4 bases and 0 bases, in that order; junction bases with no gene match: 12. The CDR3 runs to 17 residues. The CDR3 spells CASSSGWGGLSSYEQYF. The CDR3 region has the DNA TGTGCCAGCAGCTCCGGATGGGGGGGACTCAGCTCCTACGAGCAGTACTTC.

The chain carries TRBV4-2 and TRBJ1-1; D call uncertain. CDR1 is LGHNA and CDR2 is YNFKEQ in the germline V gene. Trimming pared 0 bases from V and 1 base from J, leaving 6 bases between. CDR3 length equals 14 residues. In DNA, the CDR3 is TGTGCCAGCAGCCAAGATCCAGCGAACACTGAAGCTTTCTTT. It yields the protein CASSQDPANTEAFF.

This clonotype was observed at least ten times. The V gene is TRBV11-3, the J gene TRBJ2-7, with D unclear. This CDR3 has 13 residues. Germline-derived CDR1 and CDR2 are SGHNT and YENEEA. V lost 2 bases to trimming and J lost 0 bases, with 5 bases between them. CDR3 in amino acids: CASSLYNSYEQYF. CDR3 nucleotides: TGTGCCAGCAGCTTATACAACTCCTACGAGCAGTACTTC.

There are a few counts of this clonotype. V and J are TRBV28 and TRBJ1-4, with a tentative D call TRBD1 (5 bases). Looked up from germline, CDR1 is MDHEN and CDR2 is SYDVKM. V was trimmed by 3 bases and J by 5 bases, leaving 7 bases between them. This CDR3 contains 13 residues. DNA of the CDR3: TGTGCCAGCAGTTTCAACAGGAATGAAAAACTGTTTTTT. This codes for CASSFNRNEKLFF.

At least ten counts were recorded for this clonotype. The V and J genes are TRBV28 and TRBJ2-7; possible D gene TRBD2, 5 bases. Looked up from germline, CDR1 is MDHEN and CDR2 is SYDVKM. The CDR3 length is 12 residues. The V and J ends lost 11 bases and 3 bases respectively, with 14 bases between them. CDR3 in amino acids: CASGVRNYEQYF. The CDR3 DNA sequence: TGTGCCTCCGGGGTTAGAAACTACGAGCAGTACTTC.